These 13 T cell receptor beta chains share one sample of origin, sequenced in a study of glioma-infiltrating T cells after dendritic cell vaccination. Noted time point: after dendritic cell vaccination, including at tumor progression/relapse. Some clones are missing from TCRdb's copy, which holds only in-frame ones; the method was immunoSEQ multiplex PCR. In the table there are 100,000 to 120,000 clones, 85% to 90% of which are singletons. This specimen was blood, taken after dendritic cell vaccination. The receptors shown here come from a human donor with glioblastoma.

The chain joins TRBV5-6 to TRBJ1-2, with TRBD1 matching 7 bases. This CDR3 contains 13 residues. J was trimmed by 7 bases and V by 2 bases; bases with no gene match: 5. Germline V gene lookup returns CDR1 SGHDT and CDR2 YYEEEE. The CDR3: CASSLRGLAGYTF. CDR3 bases: TGTGCCAGCAGCTTAAGGGGGCTGGCTGGCTACACCTTC.

This chain joins TRBV5-1 and TRBJ2-1; D possibly corresponds to TRBD2 (5 bases). Germline CDR1 is SGHRS and CDR2 is YFSETQ. The CDR3 consists of 11 residues. V was trimmed by 6 bases and J by 7 bases, leaving 8 bases between them. The CDR3 bases are TGCGCCAGCACACGGGGAAATGAGCAGTTCTTC. Its translation is CASTRGNEQFF.

The chain has TRBV7-9 and TRBJ1-4, with D uncertain. Trimming removed 5 bases from V and 8 bases from J, with 12 bases in between. The germline V gene encodes CDR1 SEHNR and CDR2 FQNEAQ (reference sequence). The CDR3 sequence is 13 residues long. As DNA, the CDR3 is TGTGCCAGCAGCGTAGACAATCGCGAAAAACTGTTTTTT. Translating it yields CASSVDNREKLFF.

The V call is TRBV6-1, the J call TRBJ1-2; 7 positions match TRBD1. The CDR3 totals 14 residues. V lost 6 bases, J lost 0 bases, and 4 bases stayed unmatched. Germline CDR1 and CDR2: MNHNS and SASEGT. CDR3 in DNA: TGTGCCAGCAGCCCCACAGGGGCTAACTATGGCTACACCTTC. Protein sequence: CASSPTGANYGYTF.

The chain combines TRBV7-3 with TRBJ2-1; D might be TRBD2 (6 bases). The CDR3 runs 15 residues. V gave up 4 bases and J gave up 6 bases, with 16 bases separating them. Germline CDR1 and CDR2: SGHTA and FQGTGA. The CDR3: CASSWDFGSANEQFF. The CDR3 DNA reads TGTGCCAGCAGCTGGGACTTCGGGTCGGCCAATGAGCAGTTCTTC.

V is TRBV30 and J is TRBJ2-3; 7 bases are a match to TRBD1. V lost 2 bases, J lost 9 bases, and 8 bases stayed unmatched. The germline gives CDR1 GTSNPN, CDR2 SVGIG (reference sequence). This CDR3 spans 13 amino acids. Here the CDR3 reads CAWSTGAENTQYF. CDR3 DNA sequence: TGTGCCTGGAGTACAGGGGCTGAGAACACGCAGTATTTT.

The chain carries TRBV29-1 and TRBJ1-2; D is possibly TRBD1 (5 bases). This CDR3 contains 11 residues. In germline, CDR1 is SQVTM, CDR2 ANQGSEA. Between the trimmed V and J ends, which lost 7 bases and 4 bases, there was a span of 10 bases. CDR3 loop: CSALDSYGYTF. The CDR3 DNA sequence: TGCAGCGCCCTCGACAGCTATGGCTACACCTTC.

This sequence joins TRBV11-2 and TRBJ2-7; 11 positions agree with TRBD2. Germline-derived CDR1 and CDR2 are SGHAT and FQNNGV. CDR3 length: 13 residues. The junction had 9 bases not matched to a gene; V was cut back by 5 bases and J by 12 bases. CDR3 sequence reads: CASSPLAGGGTYF. The CDR3 DNA reads as TGTGCCAGCAGCCCTCTAGCGGGAGGCGGAACGTACTTC.

V usage is TRBV5-4 and J usage is TRBJ1-5, with 7 bases fitting TRBD1. Germline loops: CDR1 SGHNT, CDR2 YYREEE (reference sequence). CDR3 length: 15 amino acids. V shed 4 bases and J 7 bases; nucleotides not matched to a gene: 11. The DNA of the CDR3 is TGTGCCAGCAGCCGGGACAGCATGGTCGGGCAGCCCCAGCATTTT. It translates to CASSRDSMVGQPQHF.

This chain joins TRBV27 and TRBJ1-1; maybe TRBD1 (6 bases). The CDR3 loop spans 15 amino acids. CDR1 MNHEY and CDR2 SMNVEV come from the germline V gene (reference sequence). Trimming cost V 7 bases and J 1 base, with 16 bases left between them. CDR3 bases: TGTGCCAGCATCCAGTCGGGACAACAGAACACTGAAGCTTTCTTT. Protein sequence: CASIQSGQQNTEAFF.

The chain employs TRBV5-6 and TRBJ2-6; D is unresolved. The germline V and J ends were trimmed by 0 bases and 4 bases, with 11 bases remaining between them. Germline assignment: CDR1 SGHDT and CDR2 YYEEEE. There are 16 residues in the CDR3. In DNA, the CDR3 is TGTGCCAGCAGCTTGGCGAGGTATTTGGGGGCCAACGTCCTGACTTTC. Its translation is CASSLARYLGANVLTF.

The chain joins TRBV2 to TRBJ2-5; 8 nucleotides match TRBD2. The CDR3 totals 15 residues. Germline CDR1 SNHLY, CDR2 FYNNEI. The J segment lost 4 bases and the V segment lost 3 bases, leaving 7 bases of the junction unmatched. The CDR3 coding sequence is TGTGCCAGCAGTGAGATACGGGAGGGCCCAGAGACCCAGTACTTC. Encoded protein: CASSEIREGPETQYF.

This clone was observed a handful of times. This sequence joins TRBV5-5 and TRBJ1-5; TRBD1 agrees at 7 bases. This CDR3 has 14 residues. The junction had 6 bases not matched to a gene; V was cut back by 4 bases and J by 5 bases. The germline V gene has CDR1 SGHKS and CDR2 YYEKEE (reference sequence). The CDR3 spells CASSPRDRDQPQHF. CDR3 nucleotide sequence: TGTGCCAGCAGCCCCCGAGACAGGGATCAGCCCCAGCATTTT.